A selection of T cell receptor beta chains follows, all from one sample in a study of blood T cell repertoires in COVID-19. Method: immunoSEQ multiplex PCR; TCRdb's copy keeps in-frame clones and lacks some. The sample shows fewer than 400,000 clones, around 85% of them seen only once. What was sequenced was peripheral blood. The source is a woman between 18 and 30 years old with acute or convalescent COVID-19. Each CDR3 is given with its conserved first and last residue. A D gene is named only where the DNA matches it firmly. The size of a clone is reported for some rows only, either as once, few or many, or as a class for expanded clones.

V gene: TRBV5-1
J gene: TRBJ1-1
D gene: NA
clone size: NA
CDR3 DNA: TGCGCCAGCAGCCTGATGGAACAGGAGGAAGCTTTCTTT
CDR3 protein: CASSLMEQEEAFF

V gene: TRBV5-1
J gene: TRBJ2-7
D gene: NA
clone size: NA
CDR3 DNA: TGCGCCAGCAGCTTGGATCTCTACGAGCAGTACTTC
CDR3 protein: CASSLDLYEQYF

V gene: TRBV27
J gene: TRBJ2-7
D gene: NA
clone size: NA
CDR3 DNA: TGTGCCAGCAGGGCGGGAAGTCCGAGCTCCTACGAGCAGTACTTC
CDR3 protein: CASRAGSPSSYEQYF

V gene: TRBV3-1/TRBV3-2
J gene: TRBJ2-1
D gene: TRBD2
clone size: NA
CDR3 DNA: TGTGCCAGCAGCCAACGGAAACTAGCGGGGGGCCAGGGGCAGTTCTTC
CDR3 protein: CASSQRKLAGGQGQFF

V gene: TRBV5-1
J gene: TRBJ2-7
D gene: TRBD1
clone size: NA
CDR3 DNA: TGCGCCAGCAGCCTATGGACAGGGGACGAGCAGTACTTC
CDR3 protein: CASSLWTGDEQYF

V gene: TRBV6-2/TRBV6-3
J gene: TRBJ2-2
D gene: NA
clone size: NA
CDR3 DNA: TGTGCCAGCAGTTACTCGATCCCGGACACCGGGGAGCTGTTTTTT
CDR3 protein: CASSYSIPDTGELFF

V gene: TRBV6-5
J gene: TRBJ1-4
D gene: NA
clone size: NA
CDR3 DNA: TGTGCCAGCAGCCTGGACAGATCTGAAAAACTGTTTTTT
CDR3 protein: CASSLDRSEKLFF

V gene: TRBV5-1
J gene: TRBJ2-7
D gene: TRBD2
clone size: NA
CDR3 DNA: TGCGCCAGCAGTCCAATACTAGCGGGGGTGTCCTACGAGCAGTACTTC
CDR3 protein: CASSPILAGVSYEQYF

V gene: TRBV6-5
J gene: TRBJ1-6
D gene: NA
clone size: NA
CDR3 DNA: TGTGCCAGCAGATCACCGGACACTTCGAGGCCCCTCCACTTT
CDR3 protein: CASRSPDTSRPLHF

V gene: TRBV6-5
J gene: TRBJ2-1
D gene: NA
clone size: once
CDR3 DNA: TGTGCCAGCTCGGAGGATTACAATGAGCAGTTCTTC
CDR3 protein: CASSEDYNEQFF

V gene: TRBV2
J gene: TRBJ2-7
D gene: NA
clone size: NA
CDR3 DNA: TGTGCCAGCATGAACGGCTACGAGCAGTACTTC
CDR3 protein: CASMNGYEQYF

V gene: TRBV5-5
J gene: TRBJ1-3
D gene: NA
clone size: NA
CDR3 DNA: TGTGCCAGCAGCTTTACAGATTTTGGAAACACCATATATTTT
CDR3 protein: CASSFTDFGNTIYF

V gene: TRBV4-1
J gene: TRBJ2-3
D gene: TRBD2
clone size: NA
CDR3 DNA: TGCGCCAGCAGCCAGGCGACTAGCGGGGGGAGAGCAGATACGCAGTATTTT
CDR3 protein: CASSQATSGGRADTQYF

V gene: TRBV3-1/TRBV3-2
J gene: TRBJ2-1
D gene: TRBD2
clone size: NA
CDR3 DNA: TGTGCCAGCAGCCCCGGACTAGCGGGGGACTACAATGAGCAGTTCTTC
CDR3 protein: CASSPGLAGDYNEQFF

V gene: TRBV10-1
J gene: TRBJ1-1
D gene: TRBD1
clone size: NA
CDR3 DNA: TGCGCCAGCAGTGAGCGTCAGGGGGCGAGGACTGAAGCTTTCTTT
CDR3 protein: CASSERQGARTEAFF

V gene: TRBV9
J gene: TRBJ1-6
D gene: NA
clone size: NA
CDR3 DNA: TGTGCCAGCAGCGCCGAGGGTAGTTCACCCCTCCACTTT
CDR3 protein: CASSAEGSSPLHF

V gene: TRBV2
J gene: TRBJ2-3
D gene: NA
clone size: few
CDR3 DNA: TGTGCCAGCATCGTCGGGGGAGATACGCAGTATTTT
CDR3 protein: CASIVGGDTQYF

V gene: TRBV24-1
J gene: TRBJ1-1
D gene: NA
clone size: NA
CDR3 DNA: TGTGCCACCAGTGATTTAGCGGGGAACACTGAAGCTTTCTTT
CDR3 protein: CATSDLAGNTEAFF

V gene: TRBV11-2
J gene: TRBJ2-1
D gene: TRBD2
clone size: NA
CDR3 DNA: TGTGCCAGCAGCTTGGGACTAGCGGCAAGCTCCTACAATGAGCAGTTCTTC
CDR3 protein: CASSLGLAASSYNEQFF

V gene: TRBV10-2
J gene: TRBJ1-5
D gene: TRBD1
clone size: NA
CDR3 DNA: TGCGCCAGTTGTGACAGGGTCGGCAATCAGCCCCAGCATTTT
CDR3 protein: CASCDRVGNQPQHF

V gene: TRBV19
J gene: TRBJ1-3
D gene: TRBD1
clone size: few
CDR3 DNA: TGTGCCAGTAGAACATCGACAGGGTTTTCGGACACCATATATTTT
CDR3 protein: CASRTSTGFSDTIYF

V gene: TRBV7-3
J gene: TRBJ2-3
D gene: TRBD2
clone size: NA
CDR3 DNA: TGTGCCAGCAGCCAGCAATTACGGGGGGGCCTAGATACGCAGTATTTT
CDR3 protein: CASSQQLRGGLDTQYF

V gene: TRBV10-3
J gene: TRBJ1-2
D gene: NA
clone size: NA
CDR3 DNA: TGTGCCATCAGTGATGTCGGTCAGGAAAACGGAGGCTACACCTTC
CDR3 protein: CAISDVGQENGGYTF